The 9 T cell receptor beta chains given below trace back to one sample, sequenced in a study of identical twins. TCRdb analysed the 5' RACE reads with MiXCR anew, one entry per CDR3 protein. Of under 400,000 distinct CDR3 sequences detected, roughly 9% appear once; the ten largest clones hold under 10%. The sequenced sample consisted of naive T cells sorted from blood. The receptor source for this set is a woman in her 50s in good health.

The chain has TRBV7-8 and TRBJ2-7; D remains unclear. Trimming removed 1 base at V and 3 bases at J, with 10 bases between. The CDR3 runs to 14 residues. The germline V gene encodes CDR1 SGHVS and CDR2 FQNEAQ. CDR3 bases: TGTGCCAGCAGCTTAGGTCAACAGTACTACGAGCAGTACTTC. Translated, it gives CASSLGQQYYEQYF.

This clonotype was counted only a few times. CDR3 residues: CASSPDIQSEAFF. The CDR3 DNA is TGTGCCAGCTCACCGGACATCCAATCTGAAGCTTTCTTT. This rearrangement joins TRBV18 to TRBJ1-1, with D possibly TRBD1 on 5 matching bases. The V end lost 3 bases, the J end lost 6 bases, and 11 bases lay between the germline ends. The CDR3 sequence is 13 residues long. The V gene's germline CDR1 is KGHSH and CDR2 LQKENI.

This chain connects TRBV6-5 to TRBJ1-2; a weak D match, TRBD1 (6 bases). The CDR3 is 13 residues long. The germline gives CDR1 MNHEY, CDR2 SVGAGI. V was trimmed by 5 bases and J by 8 bases, leaving 15 bases between them. CDR3 sequence (DNA): TGTGCCAGCAGTCACACAGGGCAAGGGGGCTACACCTTC. It yields the protein CASSHTGQGGYTF.

This chain uses TRBV19 with TRBJ1-1; 7 nucleotides agree with TRBD1. Germline V gene data show CDR1 as LNHDA and CDR2 as SQIVND (reference sequence). The trim removed 5 bases at V and 5 bases at J, leaving 8 bases unmatched. The CDR3 runs 14 residues. The CDR3 protein is CASSPPPDRTEAFF. In DNA, the CDR3 is TGTGCCAGTAGTCCACCCCCGGACAGGACTGAAGCTTTCTTT.

J is TRBJ2-5 and V is TRBV5-1; D uncertain. The germline V gene has CDR1 SGHRS and CDR2 YFSETQ. V dropped 6 bases and J dropped 2 bases, with 14 bases sitting between them. This CDR3 has 14 residues. Here the CDR3 reads CASTSPRQQETQYF. The CDR3, as DNA: TGCGCCAGCACCTCCCCCCGGCAGCAAGAGACCCAGTACTTC.

J is TRBJ2-7 and V is TRBV7-9; unclear D gene. This CDR3 has 16 amino acids. Germline CDR1 is SEHNR and CDR2 is FQNEAQ (reference sequence). V was cut by 1 base and J by 0 bases, with 13 bases left in between. The CDR3 here is CASSLGHSRSSYEQYF. CDR3 coding DNA: TGTGCCAGCAGCTTAGGGCATTCCCGGAGCTCCTACGAGCAGTACTTC.

This clonotype occurred many times. The V gene is TRBV5-1, the J gene TRBJ2-7; tentatively, D is TRBD1 (5 bases). Germline CDR1 is SGHRS and CDR2 is YFSETQ. This CDR3 is 13 amino acids long. Trimming took 1 base from V and 4 from J, leaving 9 bases between them. CDR3 protein: CASSLSRQYEQYF. The CDR3 region has the DNA TGCGCCAGCAGCTTGTCAAGACAGTACGAGCAGTACTTC.

V gene TRBV27 combines with J gene TRBJ2-7; no clear D. V gave up 5 bases and J gave up 0 bases, with 17 bases separating them. The CDR3 runs to 16 residues. Germline CDR1 is MNHEY and CDR2 is SMNVEV (reference sequence). The CDR3 coding sequence is TGTGCCAGCAGTGCCTATTCATGGTCAAGCTCCTACGAGCAGTACTTC. It codes for CASSAYSWSSSYEQYF.

V and J are TRBV20-1 and TRBJ2-3; D call uncertain. The CDR3 loop spans 12 amino acids. Germline V gives CDR1 DFQATT, CDR2 SNEGSKA (reference sequence). Trimming removed 5 bases from V and 11 bases from J, with 17 bases in between. The chain's CDR3 is CSAQPGQVVQYF. DNA of the CDR3: TGCAGTGCTCAACCTGGGCAGGTGGTGCAGTATTTT.